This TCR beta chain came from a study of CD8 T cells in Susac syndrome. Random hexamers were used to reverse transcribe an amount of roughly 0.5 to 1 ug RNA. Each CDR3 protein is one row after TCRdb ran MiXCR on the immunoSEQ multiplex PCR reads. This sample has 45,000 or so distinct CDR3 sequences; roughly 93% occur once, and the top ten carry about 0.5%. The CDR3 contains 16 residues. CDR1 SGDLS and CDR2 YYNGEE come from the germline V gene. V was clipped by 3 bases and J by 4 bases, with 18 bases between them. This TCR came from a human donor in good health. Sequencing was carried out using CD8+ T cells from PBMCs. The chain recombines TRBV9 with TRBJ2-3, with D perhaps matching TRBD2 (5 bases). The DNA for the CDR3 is TGTGCCAGCAGCGGACCGGGAAGCGGAGCTTCAGATACGCAGTATTTT. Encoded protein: CASSGPGSGASDTQYF.